Below, 13 T cell receptor beta chains from the same sample are listed, as sequenced in a study of blood T cell repertoires in COVID-19 (TCRdb year 2020). Receptor libraries were prepared by the immunoSEQ multiplex PCR assay. Imported from immuneACCESS, the table was reduced by TCRdb to in-frame sequences with V and J called. These copies leave out some clones; in studies compared against another copy, an unresolved V gene accounts for under half, and the cause of the remainder is not known. This sample holds some 100,000 clones; just over 90% were observed only once. Of the sample, about 5% is held by the ten largest clones. Specimen: peripheral blood. The receptor set was obtained from a man aged 45 to 65 with acute or convalescent COVID-19.

The chain carries TRBV19 and TRBJ2-2; TRBD1 is a possible D gene (7 bases). Trimming shortened V by 7 bases and J by 0 bases, and 15 bases separated the two germline ends. Germline V lookup: CDR1 LNHDA, CDR2 SQIVND (reference sequence). The CDR3 covers 16 residues. CDR3 region: CASTKGGGANTGELFF. The CDR3 coding sequence is TGTGCCAGTACGAAAGGAGGGGGCGCGAACACCGGGGAGCTGTTTTTT.

The genes are TRBV4-3 and TRBJ2-2, with TRBD2 matching over 7 bases. J gave up 6 bases and V 0 bases, and 7 bases lay outside the gene matches. Germline CDR1 and CDR2: LGHNA and YSLEER. This CDR3 has 16 residues. The CDR3 spells CASSQDLGGSPGELFF. The CDR3 nucleotides are TGCGCCAGCAGCCAAGATCTCGGGGGGAGCCCCGGGGAGCTGTTTTTT.

This clone appeared a few times. The CDR3 here is CAWTTGTGGNQPQHF. The CDR3 DNA reads TGTGCCTGGACTACCGGGACAGGGGGCAATCAGCCCCAGCATTTT. The V gene is TRBV30, the J gene TRBJ1-5, with 10 bases fitting TRBD1. The CDR3 totals 15 residues. J lost 2 bases, V lost 4 bases, and 5 bases had no gene match. CDR1 and CDR2 from the germline V gene are GTSNPN and SVGIG (reference sequence). The variable domain in full, with the rest retrieved from reference TRBV30 and TRBJ1-5, is SQTIHQWPATLVQPVGSPLSLECTVEGTSNPNLYWYRQAAGRGLQLLFYSVGIGQISSEVPQNLSASRPQDRQFILSSKKLLLSDSGFYLCAWTTGTGGNQPQHFGDGTRLSIL.

The chain links TRBV11-2 to TRBJ2-1; 8 positions match TRBD2. Unmatched junction bases numbered 12, after V lost 5 bases and J lost 9 bases. The V gene's germline CDR1 is SGHAT and CDR2 FQNNGV. The CDR3 totals 15 residues. The CDR3 loop reads CASSAGVAGTIEQFF. The CDR3 DNA is TGTGCCAGCAGCGCCGGGGTAGCGGGAACCATTGAGCAGTTCTTC. Filled out from reference TRBV11-2 and TRBJ2-1, the complete variable domain reads EAGVAQSPRYKIIEKRQSVAFWCNPISGHATLYWYQQILGQGPKLLIQFQNNGVVDDSQLPKDRFSAERLKGVDSTLKIQPAKLEDSAVYLCASSAGVAGTIEQFFGPGTRLTVL.

CDR3 in DNA: TGCGCCAGCAGCACCAGAGCAGGGCAGAACACCGGGGAGCTGTTTTTT. Its protein is CASSTRAGQNTGELFF. This rearrangement joins TRBV5-1 to TRBJ2-2; possible D gene TRBD1, 5 bases. The CDR3 totals 16 residues. Trimming took 4 bases from V and 1 from J, leaving 14 bases between them. The germline V gene encodes CDR1 SGHRS and CDR2 YFSETQ.

This sequence joins TRBV27 and TRBJ2-4, with TRBD2 identical over 8 bases. The V segment lost 0 bases and the J segment 10 bases; nucleotides outside the gene matches: 8. The germline gives CDR1 MNHEY, CDR2 SMNVEV (reference sequence). The CDR3 length is 15 residues. CDR3 protein: CASSLSFGGAGIQYF. Here the CDR3 DNA reads TGTGCCAGCAGTTTATCCTTCGGGGGGGCAGGTATTCAGTACTTC.

This clone was seen a single time. The J gene is TRBJ1-2, the V gene TRBV21-1. TRBV21-1 represents a pseudogene. There are 15 residues in the CDR3. In DNA, the CDR3 is TGTGCCAGCAGACTCTCCGACGGGAGTGAGTATGGCTACACCTTC. Translation: CASRLSDGSEYGYTF.

The chain couples TRBV5-1 to TRBJ2-3; 9 bases line up with TRBD2. Trimming removed 6 bases from V and 1 base from J; junction bases left unmatched: 12. Germline loops: CDR1 SGHRS, CDR2 YFSETQ. This CDR3 comprises 17 residues. The CDR3 region has the DNA TGCGCCAGCACCGTGGTCCCGCCTAGCGGGGGCACAGATACGCAGTATTTT. Amino acids: CASTVVPPSGGTDTQYF.

The chain couples TRBV4-3 to TRBJ2-1; D might be TRBD1 (6 bases). V was pared by 1 base and J by 8 bases, with 12 bases between. Germline V gene sequence: CDR1 LGHNA, CDR2 YSLEER. CDR3 length equals 14 residues. Here the CDR3 reads CASSQAPRGHEQFF. The CDR3 DNA reads as TGCGCCAGCAGCCAAGCGCCCAGGGGCCATGAGCAGTTCTTC.

This chain joins TRBV27 and TRBJ1-2; the match to TRBD1 covers 10 bases. Germline lookup yields CDR1 MNHEY and CDR2 SMNVEV (reference sequence). J lost 6 bases, V lost 5 bases, and 9 bases had no gene match. The CDR3 is made up of 15 amino acids. The CDR3 reads CASSLTPGQGHGYTF. CDR3 bases: TGTGCCAGCAGTCTAACACCGGGACAGGGGCATGGCTACACCTTC.

This chain connects TRBV7-9 to TRBJ2-5; D remains ambiguous. V was trimmed by 5 bases and J by 5 bases, leaving 21 bases between them. CDR1 is SEHNR and CDR2 is FQNEAQ in the germline V gene (reference sequence). This CDR3 region has 16 residues. The CDR3 loop is CASSRSPTLGRETQYF. CDR3 nucleotide sequence: TGTGCCAGCAGCAGATCTCCGACACTCGGCAGGGAGACCCAGTACTTC.

J is TRBJ2-3 and V is TRBV4-2, with 10 bases aligning to TRBD2. This CDR3 has 22 residues. Germline V lookup: CDR1 LGHNA, CDR2 YNFKEQ. With V trimmed by 1 base and J by 0 bases, 19 bases remained unmatched. Here the CDR3 reads CASSQGQRPGLAGVSSTDTQYF. Written as DNA, the CDR3 is TGTGCCAGCAGCCAAGGACAACGCCCTGGGCTAGCGGGAGTCTCTAGCACAGATACGCAGTATTTT.

The genes are TRBV11-2 and TRBJ1-1; no definite D call. Germline CDR1 reads SGHAT; CDR2 reads FQNNGV. Trimming cost V 5 bases and J 6 bases, with 10 bases left between them. The CDR3 consists of 12 residues. The CDR3 protein is CASSIGLAEAFF. The CDR3 coding sequence is TGTGCCAGCAGCATAGGTCTCGCTGAAGCTTTCTTT.